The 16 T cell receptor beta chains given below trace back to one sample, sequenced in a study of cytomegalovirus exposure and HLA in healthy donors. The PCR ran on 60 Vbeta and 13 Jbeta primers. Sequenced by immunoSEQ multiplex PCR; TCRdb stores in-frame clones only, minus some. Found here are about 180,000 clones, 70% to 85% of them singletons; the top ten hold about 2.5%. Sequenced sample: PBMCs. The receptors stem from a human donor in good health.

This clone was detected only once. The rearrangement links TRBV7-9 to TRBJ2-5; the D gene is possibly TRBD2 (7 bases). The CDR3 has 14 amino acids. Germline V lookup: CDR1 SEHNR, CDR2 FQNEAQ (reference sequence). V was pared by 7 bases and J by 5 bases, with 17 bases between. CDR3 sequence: CASTLGGGPETQYF. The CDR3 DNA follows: TGTGCCAGCACCCTAGGGGGGGGACCGGAGACCCAGTACTTC. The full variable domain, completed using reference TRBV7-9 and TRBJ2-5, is DTGVSQNPRHKITKRGQNVTFRCDPISEHNRLYWYRQTLGQGPEFLTYFQNEAQLEKSRLLSDRFSAERPKGSFSTLEIQRTEQGDSAMYLCASTLGGGPETQYFGPGTRLLVL.

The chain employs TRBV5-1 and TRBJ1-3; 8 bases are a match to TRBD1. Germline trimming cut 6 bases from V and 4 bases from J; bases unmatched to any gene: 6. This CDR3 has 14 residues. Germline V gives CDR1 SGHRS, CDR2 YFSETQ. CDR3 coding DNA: TGCGCCAGCAACCAGGGGGCTACGGGAAACACCATATATTTT. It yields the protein CASNQGATGNTIYF.

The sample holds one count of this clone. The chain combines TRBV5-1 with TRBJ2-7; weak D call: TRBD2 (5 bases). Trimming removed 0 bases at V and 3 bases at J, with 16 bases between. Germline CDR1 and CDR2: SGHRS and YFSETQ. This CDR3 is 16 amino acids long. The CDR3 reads CASSLAGVSPFYEQYF. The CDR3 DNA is TGCGCCAGCAGCTTGGCCGGGGTATCACCTTTCTACGAGCAGTACTTC.

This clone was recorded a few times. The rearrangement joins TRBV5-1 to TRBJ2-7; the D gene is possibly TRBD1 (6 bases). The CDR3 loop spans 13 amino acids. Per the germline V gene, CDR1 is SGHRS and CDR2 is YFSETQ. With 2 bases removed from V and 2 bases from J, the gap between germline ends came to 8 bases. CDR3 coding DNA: TGCGCCAGCAGCTTTGGACAGACCTACGAGCAGTACTTC. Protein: CASSFGQTYEQYF.

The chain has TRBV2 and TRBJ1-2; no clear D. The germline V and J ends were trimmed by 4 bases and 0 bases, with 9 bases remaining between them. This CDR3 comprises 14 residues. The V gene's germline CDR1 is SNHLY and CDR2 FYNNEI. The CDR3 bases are TGTGCCAGCAGTGTTGTAGTGGCTAACTATGGCTACACCTTC. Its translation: CASSVVVANYGYTF.

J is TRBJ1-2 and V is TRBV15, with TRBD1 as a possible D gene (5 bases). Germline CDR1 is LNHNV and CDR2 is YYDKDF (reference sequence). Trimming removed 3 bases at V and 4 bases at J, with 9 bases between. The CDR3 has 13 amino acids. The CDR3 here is CATSSPRAYGYTF. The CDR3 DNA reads TGTGCCACCAGCAGCCCCAGGGCCTATGGCTACACCTTC. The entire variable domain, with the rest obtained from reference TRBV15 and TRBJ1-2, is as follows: DAMVIQNPRYQVTQFGKPVTLSCSQTLNHNVMYWYQQKSSQAPKLLFHYYDKDFNNEADTPDNFQSRRPNTSFCFLDIRSPGLGDTAMYLCATSSPRAYGYTFGSGTRLTVV.

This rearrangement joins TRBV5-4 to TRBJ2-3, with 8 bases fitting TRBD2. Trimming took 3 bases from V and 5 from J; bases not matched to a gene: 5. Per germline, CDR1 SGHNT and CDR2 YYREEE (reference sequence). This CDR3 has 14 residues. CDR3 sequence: CASSSAGGQDTQYF. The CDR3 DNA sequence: TGTGCCAGCAGCTCCGCGGGGGGCCAAGATACGCAGTATTTT. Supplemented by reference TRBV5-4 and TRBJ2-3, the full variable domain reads ETGVTQSPTHLIKTRGQQVTLRCSSQSGHNTVSWYQQALGQGPQFIFQYYREEENGRGNFPPRFSGLQFPNYSSELNVNALELDDSALYLCASSSAGGQDTQYFGPGTRLTVL.

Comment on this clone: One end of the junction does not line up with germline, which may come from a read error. For the CDR3, the DNA is TGTGCCACCAGGAGAGACCCAAACACCGGGGAGCTGTTTTTT. This translates into CATRRDPNTGELFF. The chain has TRBV15 and TRBJ2-2; D is undetermined. The germline CDR1 and CDR2 sequences are LNHNV and YYDKDF (reference sequence). This CDR3 comprises 14 residues.

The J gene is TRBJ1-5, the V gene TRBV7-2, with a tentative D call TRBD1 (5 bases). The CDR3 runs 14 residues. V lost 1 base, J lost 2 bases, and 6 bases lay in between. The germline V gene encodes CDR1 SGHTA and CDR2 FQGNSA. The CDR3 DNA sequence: TGTGCCAGCAGCTTAGAAGGGGGCAATCAGCCCCAGCATTTT. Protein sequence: CASSLEGGNQPQHF. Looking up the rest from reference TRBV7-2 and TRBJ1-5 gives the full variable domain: GAGVSQSPSNKVTEKGKDVELRCDPISGHTALYWYRQSLGQGLEFLIYFQGNSAPDKSGLPSDRFSAERTGGSVSTLTIQRTQQEDSAVYLCASSLEGGNQPQHFGDGTRLSIL.

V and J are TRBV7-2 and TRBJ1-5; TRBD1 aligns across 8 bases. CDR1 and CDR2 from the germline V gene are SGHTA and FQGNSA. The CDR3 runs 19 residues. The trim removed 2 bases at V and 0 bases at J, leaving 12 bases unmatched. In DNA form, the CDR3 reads TGTGCCAGCAGCTTAACCCTCTGGACAGGGAAGTATAGCAATCAGCCCCAGCATTTT. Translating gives CASSLTLWTGKYSNQPQHF.

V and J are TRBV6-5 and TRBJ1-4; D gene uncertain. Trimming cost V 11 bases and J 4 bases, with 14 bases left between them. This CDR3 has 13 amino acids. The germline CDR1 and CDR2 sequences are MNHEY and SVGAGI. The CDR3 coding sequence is TGTGCCGCCCAGACTACACGTAATGAAAAACTGTTTTTT. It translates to CAAQTTRNEKLFF.

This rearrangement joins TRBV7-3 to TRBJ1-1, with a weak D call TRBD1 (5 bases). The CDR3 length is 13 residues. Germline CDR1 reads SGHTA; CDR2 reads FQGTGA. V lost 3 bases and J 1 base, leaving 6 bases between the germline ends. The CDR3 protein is CASSLTENTEAFF. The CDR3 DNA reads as TGTGCCAGCAGCTTGACAGAGAACACTGAAGCTTTCTTT.

CDR3 amino acids: CASSFGLAGGRPPYNEQFF. Written as DNA, the CDR3 is TGTGCCAGCAGCTTCGGACTAGCGGGGGGACGTCCCCCCTACAATGAGCAGTTCTTC. The chain joins TRBV7-8 to TRBJ2-1, with TRBD2 identical over 14 bases. V shed 3 bases, J shed 2 bases, and the junction held 9 bases outside the gene matches. The CDR3 runs 19 residues. Germline CDR1 is SGHVS and CDR2 is FQNEAQ.

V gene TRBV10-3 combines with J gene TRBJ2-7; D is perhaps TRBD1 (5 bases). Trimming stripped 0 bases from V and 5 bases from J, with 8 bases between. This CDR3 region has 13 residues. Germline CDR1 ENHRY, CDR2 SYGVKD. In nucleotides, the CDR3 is TGTGCCATCAGTGAGTCCCCCAGGGACGAGCAGTACTTC. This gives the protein CAISESPRDEQYF.

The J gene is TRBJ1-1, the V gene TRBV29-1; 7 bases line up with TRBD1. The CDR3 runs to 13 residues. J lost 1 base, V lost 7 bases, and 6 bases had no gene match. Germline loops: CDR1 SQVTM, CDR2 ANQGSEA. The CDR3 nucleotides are TGCAGCGCCGCGACAGGGTGGAACACTGAAGCTTTCTTT. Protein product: CSAATGWNTEAFF.

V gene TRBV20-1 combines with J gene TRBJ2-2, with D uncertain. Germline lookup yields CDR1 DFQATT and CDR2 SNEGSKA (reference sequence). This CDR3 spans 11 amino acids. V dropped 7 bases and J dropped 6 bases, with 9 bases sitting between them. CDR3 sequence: CSVVRAGELFF. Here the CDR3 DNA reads TGCAGTGTCGTTAGAGCCGGGGAGCTGTTTTTT.